Listed below are T cell receptor beta chains from one sample, sequenced in a study of shared clonotypes between healthy human individuals. Clones were read by immunoSEQ multiplex PCR, and TCRdb kept only the in-frame ones, dropping some. The data contain over a million clones, approximately 72% of them singletons. The sequenced material came from memory CD4+ T cells sorted from blood. The receptors originated from a man younger than 35 in good health. CDR3s include the opening cysteine and the closing phenylalanine or tryptophan. Each record gives: V gene, clone size, J gene, CDR3 length, D gene, CDR3 DNA, CDR3 protein. The D gene is left open where the match is weak. Clone size is given for some rows only: seen once, a few or many times, or a class if the clone is expanded.

TRBV30,.,TRBJ2-1,11,.,TGTGCCTGGAGCGGTACCTTAGTGCAGTTCTTC,CAWSGTLVQFF
TRBV5-8,once,TRBJ1-5,16,TRBD1,TGTGCCAGCAGCTTGGAGTCGGGACAGCAAAATCAGCCCCAGCATTTT,CASSLESGQQNQPQHF
TRBV19,.,TRBJ1-5,14,.,TGTGCCAGTAGTCCCTCCTGGGTCGGTCAGCCCCAGCATTTT,CASSPSWVGQPQHF
TRBV10-3,.,TRBJ2-2,15,.,TGTGCCATCAGTGAGTCGAGGGGTGTCACCGGGGAGCTGTTTTTT,CAISESRGVTGELFF
TRBV7-8,.,TRBJ1-1,14,TRBD1,TGTGCCAGCAGCCCCCCGACAGGGATAGGGAAAGCTTTCTTT,CASSPPTGIGKAFF
TRBV10-3,.,TRBJ1-4,14,.,TGTGCCATCAGTGAGTCTCCGAAGGGTGAAAAACTGTTTTTT,CAISESPKGEKLFF
TRBV11-2,.,TRBJ1-1,13,.,TGTGCCAGCAGCTTAGGAGAGTTGGCTGAAGCTTTCTTT,CASSLGELAEAFF
TRBV27,.,TRBJ2-5,14,TRBD2,TGTGCCAGCAGTTCCTGGACTAGCGAGGAGACCCAGTACTTC,CASSSWTSEETQYF
TRBV7-9,.,TRBJ1-2,14,.,TGTGCCAGCAGCTTAGTGGCCTACAGCTATGGCTACACCTTC,CASSLVAYSYGYTF
TRBV6-5,.,TRBJ1-3,15,.,TGTGCCAGCAGTTACGGGCAGGGGTCTGGAAACACCATATATTTT,CASSYGQGSGNTIYF
TRBV7-2,.,TRBJ2-7,13,.,TGTGCCAGCAGCGAGGGGCAGTCCTACGAGCAGTACTTC,CASSEGQSYEQYF
TRBV10-3,.,TRBJ2-7,16,TRBD1,TGTGCCATCAGCCTCTCCACCGGGACAGAGTCCTACGAGCAGTACTTC,CAISLSTGTESYEQYF
TRBV7-3,.,TRBJ1-3,14,.,TGTGCCAGCAGCTTGATTGGCCAAAGTAACACCATATATTTT,CASSLIGQSNTIYF
TRBV6-6,.,TRBJ2-3,14,.,TGTGCCAGCAGTTACTCGAGGTCACAAGATACGCAGTATTTT,CASSYSRSQDTQYF
TRBV10-1,.,TRBJ2-1,16,.,TGCGCCAGCAGTCCGAAACGGGGCTTAACTTACAATGAGCAGTTCTTC,CASSPKRGLTYNEQFF
TRBV30,few,TRBJ1-2,14,.,TGTGCCTGGAGTGGGAGAGGGGGAAGCTATGGCTACACCTTC,CAWSGRGGSYGYTF
TRBV5-1,.,TRBJ2-3,14,.,TGCGCCAGCAGCTTGGGGCTAGCAACAGATACGCAGTATTTT,CASSLGLATDTQYF
TRBV5-1,.,TRBJ1-1,15,.,TGCGCCAGCAGCTTGGCGGGGGAGGGGAACACTGAAGCTTTCTTT,CASSLAGEGNTEAFF
TRBV20-1,few,TRBJ2-1,11,.,TGCAGTGCTAGGATGGAAAATGAGCAGTTCTTC,CSARMENEQFF
TRBV6-6,.,TRBJ2-1,15,TRBD2,TGTGCCAGCAGCAATCCGGGACTAGCGGTCAATGAGCAGTTCTTC,CASSNPGLAVNEQFF
TRBV10-3,.,TRBJ1-5,15,.,TGTGCCATCAGTGAGTCGGCAGGGGTGGGCCAGCCCCAGCATTTT,CAISESAGVGQPQHF
TRBV11-2,.,TRBJ2-6,16,.,TGTGCCAGCAGCTTGAGAACAGGGTCTGGGGCCAACGTCCTGACTTTC,CASSLRTGSGANVLTF
TRBV19,.,TRBJ2-7,14,TRBD1,TGTGCCAGTAGTAGGGGACAGGGGGTATACGAGCAGTACTTC,CASSRGQGVYEQYF
TRBV10-1,.,TRBJ2-3,15,.,TGCGCCAGCAGTGAGAGTTCGACCCCCACGGATACGCAGTATTTT,CASSESSTPTDTQYF
TRBV19,.,TRBJ1-6,15,.,TGTGCCAGTAGTGACAAAGGGGCGGATAATTCACCCCTCCACTTT,CASSDKGADNSPLHF
TRBV7-9,.,TRBJ2-5,15,.,TGTGCCAGCAGCTTAGCTCTTAGCGGTTTTGAGACCCAGTACTTC,CASSLALSGFETQYF
TRBV18,.,TRBJ2-3,17,TRBD2,TGTGCCAGCTCACCCCCCGGGGGGTTTTTCAGCACAGATACGCAGTATTTT,CASSPPGGFFSTDTQYF
TRBV6-1,.,TRBJ2-7,13,.,TGTGCCAGCAGTGTCCGGGACAACTACGAGCAGTACTTC,CASSVRDNYEQYF
TRBV29-1,.,TRBJ1-1,14,TRBD1,TGCAGCGTCCGGGACAGGACGTTGAACACTGAAGCTTTCTTT,CSVRDRTLNTEAFF
TRBV20-1,.,TRBJ2-1,11,.,TGCAGTCCAGGGTCCTACAATGAGCAGTTCTTC,CSPGSYNEQFF
TRBV28,.,TRBJ2-1,15,TRBD2,TGTGCCAGCAGTTTATTTTCTAGCGGGAGATATGAGCAGTTCTTC,CASSLFSSGRYEQFF
TRBV5-1,.,TRBJ1-6,16,.,TGCGCCAGCAGCTTAACGATCGACAGGCGTAATTCACCCCTCCACTTT,CASSLTIDRRNSPLHF
TRBV30,few,TRBJ2-7,11,.,TGTGCCTGGAGTGTTGAGGCGAGGTGGTACTTC,CAWSVEARWYF
TRBV5-1,.,TRBJ1-4,13,.,TGCGCCAGTCGTGGGGGGGAGAATGAAAAACTGTTTTTT,CASRGGENEKLFF
TRBV18,.,TRBJ2-3,15,.,TGTGCCAGCTCACCACCGGGACTTTCCACAGATACGCAGTATTTT,CASSPPGLSTDTQYF
TRBV20-1,once,TRBJ2-7,11,.,TGCAGTGCTATTCAGGTTCCCGAGCAGTACTTC,CSAIQVPEQYF
TRBV5-1,.,TRBJ2-2,15,.,TGCGCCAGCAGAGGTACAGGAAAGAACACCGGGGAGCTGTTTTTT,CASRGTGKNTGELFF
TRBV6-1,.,TRBJ2-5,15,.,TGTGCCACCTATAGCGGCAGCTTCGGGGGAGAGACCCAGTACTTC,CATYSGSFGGETQYF
TRBV7-2,.,TRBJ1-5,17,.,TGTGCCAGCAGCTCGACCAGCCTGGGGGGGCGGAATCAGCCCCAGCATTTT,CASSSTSLGGRNQPQHF
TRBV28,.,TRBJ2-3,15,.,TGTGCCAGCAGAGGGGGGGCGCTTCTCACAGATACGCAGTATTTT,CASRGGALLTDTQYF
TRBV10-3,.,TRBJ1-2,16,.,TGTGCCATCAGTGAGCTCCCAGCGAGCGGGCATCGGGGCTACACCTTC,CAISELPASGHRGYTF
TRBV28,few,TRBJ1-6,13,.,TGTGCCAGCAGGCCCTCAGAGAATTCACCCCTCCACTTT,CASRPSENSPLHF
TRBV11-1,.,TRBJ2-2,16,.,TGTGCCAGCAGCTCAAATGTTCTATCCTCTATCGGGGAGCTGTTTTTT,CASSSNVLSSIGELFF
TRBV19,.,TRBJ2-1,15,TRBD2,TGTGCCAGTAGTCATAGAAGAGCGGGAGAGGTTGAGCAGTTCTTC,CASSHRRAGEVEQFF
TRBV29-1,.,TRBJ1-2,12,.,TGCAGCGTTGAAGAGGGGGTGGCTGGCTACACCTTC,CSVEEGVAGYTF
TRBV7-2,few,TRBJ1-6,12,.,TGTGCCAGCAGCTTTAACAGGCGCGACCTCCACTTT,CASSFNRRDLHF
TRBV7-2,.,TRBJ1-5,16,.,TGTGCCAGCAGCTTAGGGAGAGGGGTGGTCAGTAGGCCCCAGCATTTT,CASSLGRGVVSRPQHF
TRBV5-1,.,TRBJ2-7,19,TRBD2,TGCGCCAGCAGCTTTCTCGTGTCGGCTAGCGGGGGTAACTCCTACGAGCAGTACTTC,CASSFLVSASGGNSYEQYF